This TCR beta chain was identified in a study of blood T cells in healthy people across ages. Study conclusions and caveats: Samples with more naive T cells showed higher observed beta diversity.

Remarks on this clonotype: Its specificity is not known.

The CDR3 runs to 15 residues. The V and J ends lost 2 bases and 3 bases respectively, with 13 bases between them. The germline V gene encodes CDR1 MGHRA and CDR2 YSYEKL. A second PCR, run for 7 to 11 cycles, used a sample-barcoded 5' primer plus a J-beta primer mix. TCRdb processed the 5' RACE reads anew with MiXCR; each CDR3 protein has one entry. The repertoire includes around 850,000 distinct CDR3 sequences, roughly 40% of them detected once, and 10% to 15% sits in the top ten. This clonotype was sampled from a man between 18 and 35 years old in good health. Sequenced sample: blood. The chain joins TRBV4-1 to TRBJ1-2; D is possibly TRBD1 (6 bases). CDR3 in DNA: TGCGCCAGCAGCCAACCCTCGGCAGGGGACTATGGCTACACCTTC. As protein: CASSQPSAGDYGYTF.